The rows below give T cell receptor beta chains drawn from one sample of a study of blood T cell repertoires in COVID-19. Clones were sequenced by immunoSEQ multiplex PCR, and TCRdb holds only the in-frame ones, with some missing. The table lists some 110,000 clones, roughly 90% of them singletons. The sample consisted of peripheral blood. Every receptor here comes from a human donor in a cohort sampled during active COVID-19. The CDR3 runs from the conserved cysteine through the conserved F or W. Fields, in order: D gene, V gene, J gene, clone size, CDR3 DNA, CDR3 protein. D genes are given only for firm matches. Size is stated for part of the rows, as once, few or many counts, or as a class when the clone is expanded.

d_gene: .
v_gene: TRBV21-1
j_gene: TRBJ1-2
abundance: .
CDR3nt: TGTGCCAGCGAGAATAAGCCCTCGATGGTCAGCGACGTAATTTCCCTCTATGGCTACACCTTC
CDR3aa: CASENKPSMVSDVISLYGYTF

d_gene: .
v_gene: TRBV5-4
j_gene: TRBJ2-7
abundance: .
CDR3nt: TGTGCCAGCAGCCTCCGTGGTCGGGTGACTCACTACGAGCAGTACTTC
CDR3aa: CASSLRGRVTHYEQYF

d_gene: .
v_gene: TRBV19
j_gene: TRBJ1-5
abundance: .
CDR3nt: TGTGCCAGTATGCCCGGCGGGGGCGATCAGCCCCAGCATTTT
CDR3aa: CASMPGGGDQPQHF

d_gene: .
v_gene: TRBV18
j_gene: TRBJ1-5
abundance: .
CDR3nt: TGTGCCAGCTCACAGTATACAGGGCTGAATCAGCCCCAGCATTTT
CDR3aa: CASSQYTGLNQPQHF

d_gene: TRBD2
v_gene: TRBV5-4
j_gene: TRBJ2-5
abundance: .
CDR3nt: TGTGCCAGCAGCTACGGAGCGGGAGTTTATCAAGAGACCCAGTACTTC
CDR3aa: CASSYGAGVYQETQYF

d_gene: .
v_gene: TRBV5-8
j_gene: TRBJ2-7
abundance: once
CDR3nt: TGTGCCAGCTCTCTTGAGGCGGGGTCCTCCTACGAGCAGTACTTC
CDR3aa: CASSLEAGSSYEQYF

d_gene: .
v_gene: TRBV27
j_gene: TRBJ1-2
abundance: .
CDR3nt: TGTGCCAGCAGTTTAACTTCTAACTATGGCTACACCTTC
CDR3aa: CASSLTSNYGYTF

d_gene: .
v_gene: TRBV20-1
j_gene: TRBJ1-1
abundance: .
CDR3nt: TGCAGCGAACTACTGAACACTGAAGCTTTCTTT
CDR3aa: CSELLNTEAFF

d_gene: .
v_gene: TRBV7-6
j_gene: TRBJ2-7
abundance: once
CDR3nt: TGTGCCAGCAGCTTAGCGACAGGCTCCTACGAGCAGTACTTC
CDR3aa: CASSLATGSYEQYF

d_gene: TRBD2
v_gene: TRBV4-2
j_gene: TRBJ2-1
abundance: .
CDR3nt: TGTGCCAGCAGCCTGACTAGCGGGAGCGCCAATGAGCAGTTCTTC
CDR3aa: CASSLTSGSANEQFF

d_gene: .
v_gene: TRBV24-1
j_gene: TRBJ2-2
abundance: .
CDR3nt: TGTGCCACCAGTGACCCAGTACGCCCCGGGGAGCTGTTTTTT
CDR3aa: CATSDPVRPGELFF

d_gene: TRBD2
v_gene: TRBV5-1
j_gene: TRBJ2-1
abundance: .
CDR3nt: TGCGCCAGCACCCCCCTAGCGGGCATTTACAATGAGCAGTTCTTC
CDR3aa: CASTPLAGIYNEQFF

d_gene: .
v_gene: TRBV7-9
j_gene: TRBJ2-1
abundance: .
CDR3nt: TGTGCCAGCAGCTTAGGGGCGGGGGCGAATGAGCAGTTCTTC
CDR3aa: CASSLGAGANEQFF

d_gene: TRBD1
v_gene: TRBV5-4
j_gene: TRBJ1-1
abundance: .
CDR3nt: TGTGCCAGCAGCGGACAGGGCGGTGAAGCTTTCTTT
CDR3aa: CASSGQGGEAFF

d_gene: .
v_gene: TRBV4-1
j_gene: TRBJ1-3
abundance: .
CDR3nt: TGCGCCAGCAGCCAAGATTGGGAGGGCGGAAACACCATATATTTT
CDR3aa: CASSQDWEGGNTIYF

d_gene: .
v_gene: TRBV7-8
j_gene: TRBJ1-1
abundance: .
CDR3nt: TGTGCCAGCAGCCCCCTCTCTGAAGCTTTCTTT
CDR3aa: CASSPLSEAFF

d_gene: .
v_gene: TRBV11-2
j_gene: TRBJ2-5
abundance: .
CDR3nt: TGTGCCAGCAGCTTATCCCCCAGGGAGGTCCAAGAGACCCAGTACTTC
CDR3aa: CASSLSPREVQETQYF

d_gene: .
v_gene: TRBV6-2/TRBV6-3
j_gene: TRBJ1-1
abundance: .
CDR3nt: TGTGCCAGCAGTTACACCAAACTACACGGGATATCTGAAGCTTTCTTT
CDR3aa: CASSYTKLHGISEAFF

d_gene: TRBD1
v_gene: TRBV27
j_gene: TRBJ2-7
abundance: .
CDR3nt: TGTGCCAGCAGTTGGGGGACAGCCTACGAGCAGTACTTC
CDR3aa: CASSWGTAYEQYF

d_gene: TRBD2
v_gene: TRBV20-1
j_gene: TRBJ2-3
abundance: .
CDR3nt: TGCAGTGCTAGTAGTAGCGGGAGGGCGACAGATACGCAGTATTTT
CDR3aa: CSASSSGRATDTQYF

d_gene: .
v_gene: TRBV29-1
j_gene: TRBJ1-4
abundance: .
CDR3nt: TGCAGCGCTCGAAACAGGGATGATGAAAAACTGTTTTTT
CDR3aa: CSARNRDDEKLFF

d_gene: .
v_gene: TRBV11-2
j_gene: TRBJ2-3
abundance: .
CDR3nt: TGTGCCAGCAGCCCCCAAATACTGGCTAGCGGCACAGATACGCAGTATTTT
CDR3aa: CASSPQILASGTDTQYF

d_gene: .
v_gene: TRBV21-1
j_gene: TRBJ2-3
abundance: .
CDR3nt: TGTGCCAGCAGCCCGAGGAGGGCTAAGTTCACAGATACGCAGTATTTT
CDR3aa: CASSPRRAKFTDTQYF

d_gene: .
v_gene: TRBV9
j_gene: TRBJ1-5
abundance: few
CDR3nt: TGTGCCAGCAGTCGTACGTCGGGGAGCAATCAGCCCCAGCATTTT
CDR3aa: CASSRTSGSNQPQHF

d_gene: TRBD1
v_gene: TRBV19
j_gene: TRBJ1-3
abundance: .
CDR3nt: TGTGCCAGTAGTTCCCCGACAGGGGGCCTTCTATCTGGAAACACCATATATTTT
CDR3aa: CASSSPTGGLLSGNTIYF

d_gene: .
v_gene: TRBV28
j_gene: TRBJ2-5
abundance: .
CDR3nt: TGTGCCAGCAGTTTGTCGAGCGGGTATTCGAGGGAGACCCAGTACTTC
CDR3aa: CASSLSSGYSRETQYF

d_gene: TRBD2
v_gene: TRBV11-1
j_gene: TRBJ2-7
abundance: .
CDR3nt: TGTGCCAGCACCAGGGAGGGAACCTACGAGCAGTACTTC
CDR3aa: CASTREGTYEQYF

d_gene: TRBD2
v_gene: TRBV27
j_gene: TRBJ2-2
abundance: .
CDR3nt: TGTGCCAGCAGTCCGCAGTCCCCTGTGACTAGCGGGAACACCGGGGAGCTGTTTTTT
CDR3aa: CASSPQSPVTSGNTGELFF